These 18 T cell receptor beta chains originate from one sample sequenced in a study of cytomegalovirus exposure and HLA in healthy donors (dated by TCRdb to 2017 to 2019). Libraries came from the immunoSEQ multiplex PCR assay. TCRdb's version of the immuneACCESS table is confined to in-frame rearrangements and falls short of the full clone set. An unresolved V gene accounts for under half of the shortfall where checked; the remainder is of unknown origin. The sample table lists 85,000 to 95,000 clones, about 96% of them with a count of one. The ten top clones hold 0.78% of the sample. Specimen: PBMCs. Receptor source: a young man in good health and CMV-seronegative.

V usage is TRBV11-3 and J usage is TRBJ2-3; D is perhaps TRBD2 (7 bases). The V and J ends lost 5 bases and 6 bases respectively, with 21 bases between them. Germline loops: CDR1 SGHNT, CDR2 YENEEA. There are 16 residues in the CDR3. CDR3 DNA sequence: TGTGCCAGCAGCGAAAGGGGGGGCGGGATGTTCGATACGCAGTATTTT. It yields the protein CASSERGGGMFDTQYF.

The J gene is TRBJ1-2, the V gene TRBV5-1; D is possibly TRBD1 (5 bases). The CDR3 is made up of 14 amino acids. V was pared by 4 bases and J by 3 bases, with 13 bases between. Per germline, CDR1 SGHRS and CDR2 YFSETQ. The CDR3 sequence: CASSPRGTDYGYTF. The CDR3, as DNA: TGCGCCAGCAGCCCCCGCGGGACGGACTATGGCTACACCTTC.

The chain carries TRBV27 and TRBJ2-1; a possible D gene is TRBD1 (6 bases). Germline loops: CDR1 MNHEY, CDR2 SMNVEV (reference sequence). The CDR3 sequence is 15 residues long. V dropped 8 bases and J dropped 5 bases, with 19 bases sitting between them. The CDR3 is CASRLNRVTDNEQFF. The CDR3 DNA is TGTGCCAGCCGCCTTAACAGGGTAACCGACAATGAGCAGTTCTTC.

The chain joins TRBV4-1 to TRBJ2-1, with a tentative D call TRBD1 (6 bases). Germline V gene lookup returns CDR1 MGHRA and CDR2 YSYEKL. There are 15 residues in the CDR3. V was cut by 3 bases and J by 4 bases, with 13 bases left in between. The CDR3 sequence is CASSHLRGGYNEQFF. CDR3 DNA: TGCGCCAGCAGCCATCTCAGGGGTGGGTACAATGAGCAGTTCTTC.

This rearrangement joins TRBV15 to TRBJ2-6; 7 nucleotides match TRBD1. CDR3 size: 16 residues. Germline values: CDR1 LNHNV, CDR2 YYDKDF (reference sequence). V was clipped by 3 bases and J by 4 bases; unmatched bases: 6. For the CDR3, the DNA is TGTGCCACCAGCAGGAGACAGGGATCCGGGGCCAACGTCCTGACTTTC. It specifies CATSRRQGSGANVLTF.

J is TRBJ1-1 and V is TRBV4-1; 9 positions match TRBD1. V shed 2 bases and J 7 bases; nucleotides not matched to a gene: 8. Per germline, CDR1 MGHRA and CDR2 YSYEKL. This CDR3 has 15 residues. CDR3 DNA sequence: TGCGCCAGCAGCCAAAGGACAGGGGATGCGTATGAAGCTTTCTTT. It encodes CASSQRTGDAYEAFF.

This clone appeared once. The chain combines TRBV18 with TRBJ2-1; 13 nucleotides align to TRBD2. V shed 2 bases and J 8 bases; nucleotides not matched to a gene: 0. The CDR3 has 14 amino acids. The germline gives CDR1 KGHSH, CDR2 LQKENI. The CDR3 loop reads CASSPGLAGDEQFF. In DNA form, the CDR3 reads TGTGCCAGCTCACCAGGACTAGCGGGAGATGAGCAGTTCTTC.

This sequence joins TRBV28 and TRBJ2-3; 8 bases match TRBD2. Germline CDR1 is MDHEN and CDR2 is SYDVKM. The CDR3 length is 15 residues. V lost 7 bases, J lost 2 bases, and 8 bases stayed unmatched. CDR3 protein: CASKRAGDDTDTQYF. The DNA for the CDR3 is TGTGCCAGCAAAAGAGCGGGAGATGACACAGATACGCAGTATTTT.

The V gene is TRBV5-1, the J gene TRBJ2-7; D is unresolved. V was cut by 0 bases and J by 3 bases, with 7 bases left in between. The CDR3 totals 13 residues. Germline lookup yields CDR1 SGHRS and CDR2 YFSETQ. The CDR3 region is CASSLDAVYEQYF. CDR3 sequence (DNA): TGCGCCAGCAGCTTGGATGCGGTCTACGAGCAGTACTTC.

Comment on this clone: Relative to the germline gene, one junction end is altered; a read error may explain this. This chain links TRBV7-7 with TRBJ2-7, with a tentative D call TRBD2 (6 bases). The CDR3 extends over 15 amino acids. Germline V gene lookup returns CDR1 SSHAT and CDR2 FNYEAQ (reference sequence). In nucleotides, the CDR3 is TGTGCTAGCAGCCTCGGGACTGATCGCTCCTACGAGCAGTACTTC. Amino acids: CASSLGTDRSYEQYF.

J is TRBJ2-2 and V is TRBV6-1; maybe TRBD1 (5 bases). Germline lookup yields CDR1 MNHNS and CDR2 SASEGT. Trimming took off 1 base at V and 3 bases at J, with 9 bases between the two ends. CDR3 length equals 15 residues. The CDR3 region has the DNA TGTGCCAGCAGTGAAGAGGGCAGGGACACCGGGGAGCTGTTTTTT. Its protein product is CASSEEGRDTGELFF.

The chain employs TRBV7-2 and TRBJ1-2, with 8 bases matching TRBD1. V lost 5 bases, J lost 5 bases, and 10 bases stayed unmatched. CDR3 length: 15 amino acids. Germline values: CDR1 SGHTA, CDR2 FQGNSA. CDR3 nucleotides: TGTGCCAGCAGCGCCTCAGGGGGCGGTTTGTATGGCTACACCTTC. It specifies CASSASGGGLYGYTF.

The chain joins TRBV7-2 to TRBJ2-2; 8 bases are shared with TRBD2. CDR1 SGHTA and CDR2 FQGNSA come from the germline V gene. This CDR3 contains 16 residues. V lost 2 bases and J lost 2; bases outside the gene matches: 4. The CDR3 sequence is CASSLSGSYNTGELFF. As DNA, the CDR3 is TGTGCCAGCAGCTTAAGCGGGAGTTATAACACCGGGGAGCTGTTTTTT.

The chain links TRBV10-3 to TRBJ2-7; 7 positions agree with TRBD1. The CDR3 has 14 amino acids. Germline assignment: CDR1 ENHRY and CDR2 SYGVKD. V trimming: 6 bases; J trimming: 4 bases; junction bases outside the gene matches: 9. The DNA for the CDR3 is TGTGCCATCAGCCTCCGCGACAGGGTTTACGAGCAGTACGTC. Amino acids: CAISLRDRVYEQYV.

This chain links TRBV5-3 with TRBJ2-7; 8 nucleotides line up with TRBD2. TRBV5-3 is reported as an ORF; its role is uncertain. J gave up 3 bases and V 4 bases, and 6 bases lay outside the gene matches. The CDR3 has 14 amino acids. CDR3 coding DNA: TGTGCCAGAAGCAAGCGGGAGAAACTCTACGAGCAGTACTTC. Amino acids: CARSKREKLYEQYF.

J is TRBJ1-4 and V is TRBV11-3; 9 bases align to TRBD1. V was clipped by 4 bases and J by 7 bases; unmatched bases: 1. The CDR3 spans 13 residues. Germline V CDR1 and CDR2: SGHNT, YENEEA. The CDR3 bases are TGTGCCAGCAGCTCGGACAGGGGTGAAAAACTGTTTTTT. This encodes CASSSDRGEKLFF.

V is TRBV5-1 and J is TRBJ1-1; TRBD1 aligns across 8 bases. Per germline, CDR1 SGHRS and CDR2 YFSETQ. The CDR3 covers 14 residues. The trim removed 5 bases at V and 6 bases at J, leaving 9 bases unmatched. This CDR3 is CASRQGETWAEAFF. CDR3 bases: TGCGCCAGCAGACAGGGGGAGACCTGGGCTGAAGCTTTCTTT.

The rearrangement links TRBV21-1 to TRBJ1-2; the table's D call, TRBD1, was not checked against the DNA. TRBV21-1 is deemed a pseudogene. There are 15 residues in the CDR3. The CDR3 DNA follows: TGTGCCAGCAGCAAGACAGGGGATCCAAACTATGGCTACACCTTC. As protein: CASSKTGDPNYGYTF.